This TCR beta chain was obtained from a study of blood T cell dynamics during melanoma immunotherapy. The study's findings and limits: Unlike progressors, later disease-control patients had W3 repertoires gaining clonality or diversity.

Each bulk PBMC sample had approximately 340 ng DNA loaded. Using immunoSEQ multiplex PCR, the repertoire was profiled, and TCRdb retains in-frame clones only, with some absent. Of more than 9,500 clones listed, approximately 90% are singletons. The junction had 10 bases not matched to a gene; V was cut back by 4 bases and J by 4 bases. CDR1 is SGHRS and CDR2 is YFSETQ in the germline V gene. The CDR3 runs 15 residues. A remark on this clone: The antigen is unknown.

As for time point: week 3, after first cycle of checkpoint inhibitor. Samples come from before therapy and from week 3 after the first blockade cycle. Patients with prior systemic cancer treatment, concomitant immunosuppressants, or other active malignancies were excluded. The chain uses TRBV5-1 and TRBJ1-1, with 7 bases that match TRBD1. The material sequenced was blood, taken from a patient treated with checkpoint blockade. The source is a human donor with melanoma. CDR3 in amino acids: CASSLSGTDFTEAFF. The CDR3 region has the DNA TGCGCCAGCAGCCTGTCCGGGACAGATTTCACTGAAGCTTTCTTT.